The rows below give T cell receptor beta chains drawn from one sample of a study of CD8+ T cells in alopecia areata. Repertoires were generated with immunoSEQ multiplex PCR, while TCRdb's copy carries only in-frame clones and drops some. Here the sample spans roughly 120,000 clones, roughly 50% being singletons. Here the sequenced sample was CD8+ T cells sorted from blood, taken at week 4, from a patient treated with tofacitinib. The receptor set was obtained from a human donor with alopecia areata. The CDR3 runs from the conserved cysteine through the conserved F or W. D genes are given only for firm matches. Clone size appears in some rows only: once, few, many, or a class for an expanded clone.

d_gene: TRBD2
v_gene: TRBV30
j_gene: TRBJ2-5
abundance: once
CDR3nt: TGTGCCTGGACCGTGCCGGCGGGGGAAGAGACCCAGTACTTC
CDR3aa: CAWTVPAGEETQYF

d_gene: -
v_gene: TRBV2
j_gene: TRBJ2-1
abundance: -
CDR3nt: TGTGCCAGCAGTGAATTGGGGGACCTGGTTTACAATGAGCAGTTCTTC
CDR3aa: CASSELGDLVYNEQFF

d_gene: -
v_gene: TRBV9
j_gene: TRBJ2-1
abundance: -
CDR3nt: TGTGCCAGCAGCGTAGACGGCTACAATGAGCAGTTCTTC
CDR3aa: CASSVDGYNEQFF

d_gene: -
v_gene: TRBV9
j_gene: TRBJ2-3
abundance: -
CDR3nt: TGTGCCAGCAGCGAGGGATGGGGAACAGATACGCAGTATTTT
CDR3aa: CASSEGWGTDTQYF

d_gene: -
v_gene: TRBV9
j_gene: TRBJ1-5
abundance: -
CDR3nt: TGTGCCAGCAGCGTAGGACCCAGCAATCAGCCCCAGCATTTT
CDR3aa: CASSVGPSNQPQHF

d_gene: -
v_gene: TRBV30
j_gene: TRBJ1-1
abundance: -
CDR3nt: TGTGCCTGGGCCCAGGGTTATACTGAAGCTTTCTTT
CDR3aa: CAWAQGYTEAFF

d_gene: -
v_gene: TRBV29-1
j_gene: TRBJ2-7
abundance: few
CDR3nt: TGCAGCGTAGGCGGGCCCCCCTACGAGCAGTACTTC
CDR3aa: CSVGGPPYEQYF

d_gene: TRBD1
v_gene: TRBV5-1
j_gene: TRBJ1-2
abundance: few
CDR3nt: TGCGCCAGCAGCTCCACCGGGACAGGAACGTTTAGGGATGGCTACACCTTC
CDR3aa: CASSSTGTGTFRDGYTF

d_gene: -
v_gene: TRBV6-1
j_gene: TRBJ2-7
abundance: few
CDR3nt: TGTGCCAGCAGTGACGGGCGTGGGGGCCCATACGAGCAGTACTTC
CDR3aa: CASSDGRGGPYEQYF

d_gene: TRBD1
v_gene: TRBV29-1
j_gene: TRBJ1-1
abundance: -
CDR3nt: TGCAGCGTTAGGACAGGCCTTGGGAGGGTTTCGAACACTGAAGCTTTCTTT
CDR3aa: CSVRTGLGRVSNTEAFF

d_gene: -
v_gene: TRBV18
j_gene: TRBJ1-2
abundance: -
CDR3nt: TGTGCCAGCTCACCACCTGTCGGAGGCTATGGCTACACCTTC
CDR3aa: CASSPPVGGYGYTF

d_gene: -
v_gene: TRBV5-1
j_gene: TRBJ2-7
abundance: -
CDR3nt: TGCGCCAGCAGCTTGGTTTTTGACAGGAACTACGAGCAGTACTTC
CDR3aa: CASSLVFDRNYEQYF

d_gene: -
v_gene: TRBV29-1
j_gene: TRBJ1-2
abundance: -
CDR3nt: TGCAGCGTTGGGCACAGGGTCGGATTAGTGGGTGGCTACACCTTC
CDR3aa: CSVGHRVGLVGGYTF

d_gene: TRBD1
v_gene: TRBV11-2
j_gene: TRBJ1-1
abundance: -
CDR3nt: TGTGCCAGCAGCTTAGGAAGGACAGGGGTGAACACTGAAGCTTTCTTT
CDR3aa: CASSLGRTGVNTEAFF

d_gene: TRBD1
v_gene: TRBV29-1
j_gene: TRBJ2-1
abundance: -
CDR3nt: TGCAGCGTCATACCGGGACAGGGCTTCAATGAGCAGTTCTTC
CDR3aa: CSVIPGQGFNEQFF

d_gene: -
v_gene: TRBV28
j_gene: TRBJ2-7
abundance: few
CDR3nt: TGTGCCAGCCTTGGAGGGGTTCGCTACGAGCAGTACTTC
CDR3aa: CASLGGVRYEQYF